This entry features one T cell receptor (beta chain) sequence. In the study's own analysis: Reference gene primer amplification gave estimated nucleated cell counts. Assay used: immunoSEQ multiplex PCR; TCRdb lists only in-frame clones, some missing. D and trimming come from the DNA, and the V and J calls and clone size come from that table. Here the sample spans 56,000 or so clones, approximately 88% being singletons. This specimen comes from a study of blood T cell repertoires in COVID-19. In the study overall: Both acute and convalescent COVID-19 samples were obtained from the United States, Italy and Spain.

The sequence came from a human donor in a cohort sampled during active COVID-19. The sample consisted of peripheral blood.

The CDR3, as DNA: TGTGCCAGCAGTCCCCTGGGACAGCCGCTTTTCTATGGCTACACCTTC. Its protein product is CASSPLGQPLFYGYTF. This rearrangement joins TRBV27 to TRBJ1-2; 7 nucleotides align to TRBD1. V shed 5 bases, J shed 4 bases, and the junction held 13 bases outside the gene matches. The germline gives CDR1 MNHEY, CDR2 SMNVEV (reference sequence). CDR3 length: 16 amino acids.